This TCR beta chain was observed in a study of PD-1 blockade in classical Hodgkin lymphoma. Overall study findings and caveats: Diminished baseline TCR diversity has been reported in newly diagnosed patients relative to healthy donors. Nivolumab initiated under 1 year post-ASCT led to patient exclusion.

Time point indicated: cycle 4 day 1 (C4D1), after 6 weeks of nivolumab. All patients experienced relapse after autologous stem cell transplantation, and brentuximab vedotin exposure was variable. This clone turned up a few times. Its antigen remains unidentified. Method: immunoSEQ multiplex PCR; TCRdb's copy keeps in-frame clones and lacks some. The table records tens of thousands of clones, approximately 78% of them present only once. The sample here was peripheral blood mononuclear cells (PBMCs), taken before the fourth cycle of nivolumab. The clonotype originates from a human donor with classical Hodgkin lymphoma.

CDR3 sequence (DNA): TGCGCCAGCAGCTTGGTGGGGAGGGAGGAAAAACTGTTTTTT. Its protein is CASSLVGREEKLFF. V usage is TRBV5-1 and J usage is TRBJ1-4; D unresolved. The CDR3 runs 14 residues. The V gene's germline CDR1 is SGHRS and CDR2 YFSETQ. Trimming cost V 0 bases and J 8 bases, with 11 bases left between them.